This record concerns one T cell receptor beta chain sequence. The CDR3 runs 15 residues. V lost 5 bases and J lost 0, with 11 bases in between. Germline V CDR1 and CDR2: SGHAT, FQNNGV. The record originates from a study of control samples from healthy donors and cancer patients. Produced via immunoSEQ multiplex PCR; TCRdb's table is partial and in-frame only. The sample records some 95,000 clones, more than 90% being singletons. What was sequenced was blood. The chain joins TRBV11-2 to TRBJ1-3; a weak D match, TRBD1 (5 bases). The clonotype was recovered from a human donor in good health. The donor label of this sample is uncertain. CDR3 region: CASSTGGYSGNTIYF. For the CDR3, the DNA is TGTGCCAGCAGCACCGGGGGTTACTCTGGAAACACCATATATTTT.